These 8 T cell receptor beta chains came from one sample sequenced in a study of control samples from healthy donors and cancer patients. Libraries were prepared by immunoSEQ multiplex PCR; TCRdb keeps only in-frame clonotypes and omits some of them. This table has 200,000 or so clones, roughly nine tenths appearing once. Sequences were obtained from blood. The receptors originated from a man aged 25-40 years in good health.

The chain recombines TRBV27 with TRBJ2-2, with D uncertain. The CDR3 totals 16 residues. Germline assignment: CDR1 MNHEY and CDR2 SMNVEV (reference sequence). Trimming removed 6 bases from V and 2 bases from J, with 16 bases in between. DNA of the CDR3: TGTGCCAGCAGCTCCCCCAGAGACCCCAACACCGGGGAGCTGTTTTTT. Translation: CASSSPRDPNTGELFF.

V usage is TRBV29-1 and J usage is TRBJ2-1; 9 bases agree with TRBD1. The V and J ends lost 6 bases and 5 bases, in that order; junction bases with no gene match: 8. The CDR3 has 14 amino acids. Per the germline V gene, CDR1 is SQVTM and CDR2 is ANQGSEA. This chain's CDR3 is CSVDDRGVHNEQFF. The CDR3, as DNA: TGCAGCGTAGACGACAGGGGGGTACACAATGAGCAGTTCTTC.

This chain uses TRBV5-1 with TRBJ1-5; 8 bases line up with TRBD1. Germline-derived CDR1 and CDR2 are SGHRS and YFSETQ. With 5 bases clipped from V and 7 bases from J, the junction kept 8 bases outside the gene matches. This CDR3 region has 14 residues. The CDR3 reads CASRPDREGQPQHF. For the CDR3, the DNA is TGCGCCAGCAGGCCGGACAGGGAGGGACAGCCCCAGCATTTT.

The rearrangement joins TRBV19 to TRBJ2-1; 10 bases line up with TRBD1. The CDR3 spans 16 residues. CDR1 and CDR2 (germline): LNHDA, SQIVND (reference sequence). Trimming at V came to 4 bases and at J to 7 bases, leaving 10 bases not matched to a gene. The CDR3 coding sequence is TGTGCCAGTAGTACCCCCCCCGGGACAGGGGTGAATGAGCAGTTCTTC. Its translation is CASSTPPGTGVNEQFF.

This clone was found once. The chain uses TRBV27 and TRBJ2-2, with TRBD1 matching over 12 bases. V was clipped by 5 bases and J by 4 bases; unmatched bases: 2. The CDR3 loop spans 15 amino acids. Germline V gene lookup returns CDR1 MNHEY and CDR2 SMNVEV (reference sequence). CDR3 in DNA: TGTGCCAGCAGTAGGGACAGGGGGCCCACCGGGGAGCTGTTTTTT. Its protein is CASSRDRGPTGELFF.

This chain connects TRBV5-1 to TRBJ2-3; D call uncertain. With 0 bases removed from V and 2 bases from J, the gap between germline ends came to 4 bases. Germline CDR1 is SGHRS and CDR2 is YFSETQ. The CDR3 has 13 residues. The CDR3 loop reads CASSLDNTDTQYF. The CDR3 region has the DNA TGCGCCAGCAGCTTGGACAACACAGATACGCAGTATTTT.

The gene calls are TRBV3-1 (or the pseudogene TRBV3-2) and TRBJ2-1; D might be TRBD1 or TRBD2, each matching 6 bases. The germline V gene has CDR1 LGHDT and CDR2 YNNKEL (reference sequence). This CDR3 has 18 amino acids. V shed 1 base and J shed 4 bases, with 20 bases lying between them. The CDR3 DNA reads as TGTGCCAGCAGCCAAGTGGGGGGCTACAACCACCGTTACAATGAGCAGTTCTTC. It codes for CASSQVGGYNHRYNEQFF.

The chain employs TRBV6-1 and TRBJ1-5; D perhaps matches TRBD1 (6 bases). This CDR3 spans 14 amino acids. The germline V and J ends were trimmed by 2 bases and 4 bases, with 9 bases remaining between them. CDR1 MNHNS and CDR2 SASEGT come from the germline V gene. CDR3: CASSENGQNQPQHF. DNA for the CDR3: TGTGCCAGCAGTGAAAATGGACAGAATCAGCCCCAGCATTTT.